The 10 T cell receptor beta chains listed next were all sequenced from one sample in a study of lymphopenia after photon versus proton radiotherapy. Generated by immunoSEQ multiplex PCR, the TCRdb table keeps only in-frame clones and is missing some. Seen here are just over 40,000 clones, about 86% observed once, and the top ten hold approximately 10%. The starting material was peripheral blood, obtained from a patient treated with proton-based radiotherapy. These receptor sequences come from a woman between 65 and 79 years old with pancreatic cancer. Some clones in this sample may be carry-over from other donors' samples.

The chain has TRBV4-3 and TRBJ1-3, with TRBD1 identical over 8 bases. After removal of 1 base from V and 1 base from J, the junction contained 3 bases not matched to a gene. The length of the CDR3 is 16 residues. Germline loops: CDR1 LGHNA, CDR2 YSLEER. The CDR3 DNA is TGCGCCAGCAGCCAAGCTCGGACAGGGTCTGGAAACACCATATATTTT. Protein sequence: CASSQARTGSGNTIYF.

The chain carries TRBV7-2 and TRBJ2-5; D remains unclear. The J call may not be correct, given that the DNA end is closer to TRBJ2-7. Germline CDR1 SGHTA, CDR2 FQGNSA. The CDR3 is 14 amino acids. The CDR3: CASSLVDGPYEQYF. The CDR3 DNA follows: TGTGCCAGCAGCTTAGTGGACGGACCCTACGAGCAGTACTTC.

This chain links TRBV28 with TRBJ2-6; TRBD2 is a possible D gene (7 bases). CDR3 size: 17 residues. V lost 3 bases and J 3 bases, leaving 15 bases between the germline ends. Germline V lookup: CDR1 MDHEN, CDR2 SYDVKM. The CDR3 bases are TGTGCCAGCAGTTTCTCCCAGGGAGGGGGTGGGGCCAACGTCCTGACTTTC. Its protein is CASSFSQGGGGANVLTF.

This clone occurred a few times. The chain carries TRBV7-3 and TRBJ2-3; no clear D. V lost 2 bases to trimming and J lost 4 bases, with 13 bases between them. Per germline, CDR1 SGHTA and CDR2 FQGTGA. CDR3 length equals 15 residues. The CDR3 region is CASSLGGLGSDTQYF. The CDR3 DNA reads TGTGCCAGCAGCTTAGGTGGCTTGGGGTCAGATACGCAGTATTTT.

The chain recombines TRBV7-2 with TRBJ2-1; D is uncertain. Trimming pared 1 base from V and 5 bases from J, leaving 12 bases between. Germline V gene data show CDR1 as SGHTA and CDR2 as FQGNSA. The CDR3 length is 15 residues. CDR3 loop: CASSLVSRWDNEQFF. The CDR3, as DNA: TGTGCCAGCAGCTTAGTGTCGAGGTGGGACAATGAGCAGTTCTTC.

This chain connects TRBV7-2 to TRBJ2-1; tentatively, D is TRBD1 (5 bases). The length of the CDR3 is 12 residues. V was cut by 5 bases and J by 10 bases, with 12 bases left in between. CDR1 is SGHTA, CDR2 FQGNSA, per germline. This chain's CDR3 is CASSRQYSEQFF. The CDR3 nucleotides read TGTGCCAGCAGCCGACAGTATTCCGAGCAGTTCTTC.

The rearrangement links TRBV18 to TRBJ2-5; TRBD2 is a possible D gene (5 bases). The germline CDR1 and CDR2 sequences are KGHSH and LQKENI. This CDR3 is built from 13 residues. V lost 6 bases and J 9 bases, leaving 17 bases between the germline ends. CDR3 bases: TGTGCCAGCTCCCTCACAGCCTCCGGGGCCCAGTACTTC. Its translation: CASSLTASGAQYF.

The CDR3 nucleotides are TGTGCCAGCAGCCCCCGACAGGGGAGGGACACCATATATTTT. It codes for CASSPRQGRDTIYF. The gene calls are TRBV9 and TRBJ1-3; TRBD1 agrees at 8 bases. The CDR3 is 14 residues long. Germline CDR1 and CDR2: SGDLS and YYNGEE. With 4 bases clipped from V and 8 bases from J, the junction kept 8 bases outside the gene matches.

The CDR3: CASSFFPPSGNTIYF. CDR3 nucleotide sequence: TGTGCCAGCAGCTTTTTCCCGCCTTCTGGAAACACCATATATTTT. The V gene is TRBV5-6, the J gene TRBJ1-3; D call uncertain. The CDR3 totals 15 residues. Trimming took 2 bases from V and 1 from J, leaving 10 bases between them. CDR1 and CDR2 (germline): SGHDT, YYEEEE.

The V call is TRBV5-4, the J call TRBJ2-7, with TRBD2 matching over 14 bases. CDR3 length: 16 amino acids. Germline V gives CDR1 SGHNT, CDR2 YYREEE (reference sequence). The junction had 7 bases not matched to a gene; V was cut back by 3 bases and J by 5 bases. The CDR3 nucleotides read TGTGCCAGCAGCTCCACGACTAGCGGGAGGGTCCACGAGCAGTACTTC. Translating it yields CASSSTTSGRVHEQYF.